What follows is one T cell receptor (beta chain) and its context. Its antigen is currently unknown. Data came from immunoSEQ multiplex PCR; TCRdb stores just in-frame clones and leaves some out. This table has about 100,000 clones, 94% appearing once. The sample is drawn from a study of siplizumab effects on memory and regulatory T cells. This CDR3 comprises 17 residues. Findings and caveats of the study: A major contribution to the alloresponse seemed to be made by naive T cells, which seemed more diverse than memory cells.

The genes are TRBV1 and TRBJ2-7; the D call TRBD2 from the table was never checked on the DNA. TRBV1 is listed as a pseudogene. The TCR sequence derives from a human donor in good health. The material sequenced was Tregs sorted from blood. The chain's CDR3 is CTSSQNLAGRSFYEQYF. The CDR3 DNA is TGCACCAGCAGCCAGAACCTAGCGGGACGGTCCTTCTACGAGCAGTACTTC.